A selection of T cell receptor beta chains follows, all from one sample in a study of T cells in Graves' hyperthyroidism and ophthalmopathy. Each CDR3 protein gets one entry after TCRdb re-called the multiplex PCR reads with MiXCR. The sample contains fewer than 750,000 distinct CDR3 sequences, around 46% of which appear only once. The sequenced sample was peripheral blood or thyroid tissue (not recorded which). The receptors were sampled from a young woman with Graves' hyperthyroidism. The CDR3 runs from the conserved cysteine through the conserved F or W. Each record gives: J gene, V gene, D gene, clone size, CDR3 length, CDR3 DNA, CDR3 protein. D genes are given only for firm matches. For some rows the clone size is stated as once, few or many, or as a class when expanded; others skip it.

>TRBJ1-6|TRBV7-9|NA|NA|14
TGTGCCAGCAGCTTGGGCGGGTTTGGTTCACCCCTCCACTTT
CASSLGGFGSPLHF
>TRBJ2-5|TRBV5-6|TRBD2|few|14
TGTGCCAGCAGCTTGGGACTAGCCGCGATGGCCCAGTACTTC
CASSLGLAAMAQYF
>TRBJ1-1|TRBV11-2|TRBD1|NA|12
TGTGCCAGCAGCGGGGGGACAGGGTTGGCTTTCTTT
CASSGGTGLAFF
>TRBJ2-5|TRBV15|NA|once|14
TGTGCCACCAGCAGGAGGGCTACCCAAGAGACCCAGTACTTC
CATSRRATQETQYF
>TRBJ1-2|TRBV29-1|TRBD1|NA|13
TGCCAGCTGCCGGGGACAGGGGGACATGGCTACACCTTC
CQLPGTGGHGYTF
>TRBJ2-7|TRBV6-5|NA|many|12
TGTGCCAGCAGTGGAGGGGAGGACGAGCAGTACTTC
CASSGGEDEQYF
>TRBJ2-7|TRBV20-1|NA|once|16
TGCAGTGCCAGCAGCGCCGGGACATCGAGAGCCTACGAGCAGTACTTC
CSASSAGTSRAYEQYF
>TRBJ2-7|TRBV5-8|TRBD2|NA|16
TGTGCCAGCAGCCCGACTAGCGGGAGGGCTACCGGCGAGCAGTACTTC
CASSPTSGRATGEQYF
>TRBJ1-1|TRBV7-3|TRBD1|many|14
TGTGCCAGCAGCTCAACAGGGGGCGTCTCTGAAGCTTTCTTT
CASSSTGGVSEAFF
>TRBJ1-2|TRBV7-9|TRBD1|few|14
TGTGCCAGCAGCTTGTTTCGAGGGGGCAGTGGCTACACCTTC
CASSLFRGGSGYTF
>TRBJ2-7|TRBV20-1|NA|NA|13
TGCAGTGCCACCAGTTTGGAGGGTTACGAGCAGTACTTC
CSATSLEGYEQYF
>TRBJ2-1|TRBV5-5|NA|NA|14
TGTGCCAGCAGTCGGGACTGGGAGGGGGATGAGCAGTTCTTC
CASSRDWEGDEQFF
>TRBJ2-6|TRBV7-9|NA|NA|15
TGTGCCAGCAGCTTAGAGGGAACCGGGGCCAACGTCCTGACTTTC
CASSLEGTGANVLTF
>TRBJ2-7|TRBV4-1|NA|NA|13
TGCGCCAGCAGCCAAGTAAGGGTCGATGAGCAGTACTTC
CASSQVRVDEQYF
>TRBJ2-7|TRBV5-1|NA|few|16
TGCGCCAGCAGCTTGGAGGGCCAGCCCATCTCCTACGAGCAGTACTTC
CASSLEGQPISYEQYF
>TRBJ2-3|TRBV5-1|TRBD2|NA|16
TGCGCCAGCAGCCACTTAGCGGGAGGTAGTACAGATACGCAGTATTTT
CASSHLAGGSTDTQYF
>TRBJ2-5|TRBV5-1|TRBD2|many|17
TGCGCCAGCAGCACACCAAAACCGGGACTAGCTGAAGAGACCCAGTACTTC
CASSTPKPGLAEETQYF
>TRBJ2-7|TRBV19|TRBD2|NA|15
TGTGCCAGTAGGATAACACGGGAGGCCGACCACGAGCAGTACTTC
CASRITREADHEQYF
>TRBJ1-6|TRBV6-9|TRBD1|NA|15
TGTGCCAGCAGAGATAAGGGACAGGGGTATTCACCCCTCCACTTT
CASRDKGQGYSPLHF
>TRBJ2-5|TRBV12-5|TRBD2|NA|16
TGTGCTAGTGGTTTGGGACTAGCGGATACACAAGAGACCCAGTACTTC
CASGLGLADTQETQYF
>TRBJ1-2|TRBV9|TRBD1|NA|17
TGTGCCAGCAGCCTTACCGAGGGACTAGGGACAGTAACTATTCGCACCTTC
CASSLTEGLGTVTIRTF
>TRBJ2-7|TRBV12-3/TRBV12-4|TRBD1|NA|15
TGTGCCAGCAGCAAAGGGACAGGGAGGGGTTACGAGCAGTACTTC
CASSKGTGRGYEQYF
>TRBJ1-3|TRBV4-1|TRBD1|few|16
TGCGCCAGCAGCCGGACAGGGGGACCTGCTGGAAACACCATATATTTT
CASSRTGGPAGNTIYF
>TRBJ2-1|TRBV12-3/TRBV12-4|TRBD2|NA|16
TGTGCCAGCACCATCCCGGAGGGACTAGCGACCAATGAGCAGTTCTTC
CASTIPEGLATNEQFF
>TRBJ1-1|TRBV24-1|TRBD1|NA|18
TGTGCCACCAGTGATTTGCGGGGACAGGGTCGGGCCGACACTGAAGCTTTCTTT
CATSDLRGQGRADTEAFF
>TRBJ1-5|TRBV10-3|NA|NA|15
TGTGCCATCAGTGTGGTGGGGGCAAGCAATCAGCCCCAGCATTTT
CAISVVGASNQPQHF
>TRBJ2-7|TRBV20-1|TRBD2|NA|16
TGCAGTGCTAGCCACCCTCTAGCGGGAACTTTCTACGAGCAGTACTTC
CSASHPLAGTFYEQYF
>TRBJ1-1|TRBV5-1|TRBD1|many|18
TGCGCCAGCAGCTTTATCCCGGGACAGGGAGGTGGGGGCACTGAAGCTTTCTTT
CASSFIPGQGGGGTEAFF
>TRBJ2-3|TRBV24-1|NA|NA|12
TGTGCCACCAGTGACCCCACCACCCCGCAGTATTTT
CATSDPTTPQYF
>TRBJ2-5|TRBV4-1|NA|NA|16
TGCGCCAGCAGCCAAGAAGGGGATACGTACCAAGAGACCCAGTACTTC
CASSQEGDTYQETQYF
>TRBJ2-5|TRBV7-9|TRBD1|NA|13
TGTGCCAGTAGCTCCAGGGGGCGAGAGACCCAGTACTTC
CASSSRGRETQYF
>TRBJ1-2|TRBV6-1|TRBD1|NA|14
TGTGCCAGCCGAAGCATGGACAGGGACTATGGCTACACCTTC
CASRSMDRDYGYTF
>TRBJ2-2|TRBV7-2|TRBD2|NA|15
TGTGCCAGCAAGGAGGGACTAGCGGTTTCTGGGGAGCTGTTTTTT
CASKEGLAVSGELFF
>TRBJ2-4|TRBV12-3/TRBV12-4|NA|NA|16
TGTGCCAGCAGTTTAAAAGGACAGCGCACCCAAAACATTCAGTACTTC
CASSLKGQRTQNIQYF